The rows below give T cell receptor beta chains drawn from one sample of a study of blood T cell repertoires in COVID-19. Only in-frame clones appear in the TCRdb table, and some are missing; sequencing was by immunoSEQ multiplex PCR. The top ten clones hold around 5.1% of a sample with fewer than 200,000 clones, 81% of them seen once. Sequencing was done on a sample of PBMCs or T cells enriched from blood (not recorded which). These receptors were taken from a woman in her thirties or forties with acute COVID-19. The CDR3 runs from the conserved cysteine through the conserved F or W. Fields, in order: J gene, D gene, V gene, CDR3 protein. A D gene is named only where the DNA matches it firmly.

>TRBJ1-1|NA|TRBV3-1/TRBV3-2
CASSLRGGVKNTEAFF
>TRBJ1-4|TRBD1|TRBV30
CACTGTGGLLNEKLFF
>TRBJ2-1|TRBD2|TRBV4-1
CASSQGSSSGSYNEQFF
>TRBJ1-5|TRBD1|TRBV7-2
CASSSGGQNYFQPQHF
>TRBJ2-5|TRBD2|TRBV2
CASSGGREGRGETQYF
>TRBJ1-2|NA|TRBV3-1/TRBV3-2
CASSQGEAAGYGYTF
>TRBJ1-2|TRBD1|TRBV9
CASSPRTGLVGYTF
>TRBJ2-3|NA|TRBV9
CASSVSAGSVQDTQYF
>TRBJ1-2|TRBD1|TRBV5-4
CASSLFWTGGSHGGYTF
>TRBJ2-1|TRBD2|TRBV9
CASSVRGTQANEQFF
>TRBJ1-2|NA|TRBV20-1
CSGSANYGYTF
>TRBJ1-2|TRBD1|TRBV13
CASSSGQQPLKEGYTF
>TRBJ2-1|NA|TRBV19
CASSIGLGVVLNEQFF
>TRBJ2-7|TRBD2|TRBV6-6
CASSYGGRVYEQYF
>TRBJ2-3|TRBD2|TRBV24-1
CATSNRSGRRVDTQYF
>TRBJ1-1|NA|TRBV27
CASSPLIGGLRFENTEAFF
>TRBJ1-1|NA|TRBV19
CASSITRGTTEAFF
>TRBJ1-6|TRBD1|TRBV19
CASSKGGDVSPLHF
>TRBJ2-5|TRBD2|TRBV24-1
CATSDRLARAGETQYF
>TRBJ2-2|TRBD2|TRBV4-1
CASSPVRTSGTGELFF
>TRBJ2-5|TRBD2|TRBV7-2
CASSLGTSGTQTQYF
>TRBJ1-3|NA|TRBV30
CAWSVGGSGNTIYF
>TRBJ2-7|TRBD1|TRBV5-5
CASSWDRTYEQYF
>TRBJ1-3|NA|TRBV18
CASSPLGPGSGNTIYF
>TRBJ2-1|NA|TRBV10-3
CAISLKNEQFF
>TRBJ2-3|TRBD2|TRBV20-1
CSAALAYTQYF
>TRBJ2-5|NA|TRBV6-1
CASSYYSLQETQYF
>TRBJ1-2|TRBD1|TRBV9
CASSATGGGYGYTF
>TRBJ2-2|NA|TRBV9
CASSVGTTPTGELFF
>TRBJ2-1|TRBD2|TRBV5-1
CASRKQGGSGEQFF
>TRBJ1-1|NA|TRBV6-5
CASSPPNQNTEAFF
>TRBJ1-1|NA|TRBV5-4
CASSLGGLEAFF
>TRBJ1-2|NA|TRBV29-1
CSVDFGSGGYTF
>TRBJ2-4|TRBD1|TRBV7-9
CASSHTTTDREVKNIQYF
>TRBJ1-4|NA|TRBV21-1
CASSNRTETWYRRETNEKLFF
>TRBJ2-1|TRBD2|TRBV4-2
CASLGLAGDNEQFF
>TRBJ1-2|NA|TRBV19
CASNPGGAYGYTF
>TRBJ2-2|TRBD2|TRBV24-1
CATSDGGGTGELFF
>TRBJ2-7|TRBD1|TRBV6-2/TRBV6-3
CASSLRGREPGEQYF
>TRBJ1-5|NA|TRBV19
CASSPPGGRDNQPQHF
>TRBJ2-1|NA|TRBV27
CASRRAGSVEQFF
>TRBJ2-1|NA|TRBV7-2
CASSLLGLALNNEQFF
>TRBJ1-2|NA|TRBV19
CASSTIDRNYGYTF
>TRBJ2-5|NA|TRBV7-2
CASSSRSSQETQYF
>TRBJ2-1|NA|TRBV19
CASSITSTAYNEQFF
>TRBJ2-2|TRBD1|TRBV11-3
CASSLKRGQGLAGELFF
>TRBJ1-5|TRBD1|TRBV4-1
CASSPSGGADNQPQHF
>TRBJ2-3|NA|TRBV19
CASSIPLTGTDTQYF
>TRBJ1-1|NA|TRBV6-5
CASPMRGDLNTEAFF
>TRBJ1-1|NA|TRBV7-9
CASSLSRSNTEAFF
>TRBJ2-4|TRBD2|TRBV19
CASSAFGLAENIQYF
>TRBJ1-1|TRBD1|TRBV29-1
CSVGTVSEAFF
>TRBJ2-3|TRBD2|TRBV7-9
CASSLTSGNTDTQYF
>TRBJ2-1|NA|TRBV25-1
CASSGKPSGPRYNEQFF
>TRBJ2-1|TRBD2|TRBV11-2
CASSVPGLADYNEQFF
>TRBJ2-1|TRBD1|TRBV5-5
CASSFAGGNEQFF
>TRBJ2-1|NA|TRBV7-6
CASSRDRGSYNEQFF
>TRBJ1-3|TRBD1|TRBV12-5
CASGAPGQSLSGNTIYF
>TRBJ2-3|NA|TRBV7-9
CASSFHSGRGTDTQYF
>TRBJ1-2|TRBD1|TRBV18
CASSPETGGIPGYTF